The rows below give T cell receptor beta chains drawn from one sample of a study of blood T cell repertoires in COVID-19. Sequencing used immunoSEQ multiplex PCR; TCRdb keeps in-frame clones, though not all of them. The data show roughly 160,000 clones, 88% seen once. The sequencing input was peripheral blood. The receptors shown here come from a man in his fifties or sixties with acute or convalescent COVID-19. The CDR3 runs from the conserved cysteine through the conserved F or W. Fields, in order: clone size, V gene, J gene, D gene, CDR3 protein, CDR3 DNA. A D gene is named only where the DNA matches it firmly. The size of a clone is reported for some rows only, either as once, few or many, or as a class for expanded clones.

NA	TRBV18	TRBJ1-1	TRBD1	CASSQDRVTGDTEAFF	TGTGCCAGCTCACAAGACAGGGTGACGGGGGACACTGAAGCTTTCTTT
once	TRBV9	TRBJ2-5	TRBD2	CASSVRASGGETQYF	TGTGCCAGCAGCGTACGGGCTAGCGGGGGAGAGACCCAGTACTTC
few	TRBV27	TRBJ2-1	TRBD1	CASSSGTGVYNEQFF	TGTGCCAGCAGTTCCGGGACAGGGGTCTACAATGAGCAGTTCTTC
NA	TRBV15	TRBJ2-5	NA	CATGYSKETQYF	TGTGCCACTGGGTACAGTAAAGAGACCCAGTACTTC
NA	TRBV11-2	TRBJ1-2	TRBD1	CASSSARDSVYGYTF	TGTGCCAGCAGCTCAGCCAGGGACAGCGTCTATGGCTACACCTTC
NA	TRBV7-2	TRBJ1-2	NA	CASSLVLGAQGGYTF	TGTGCCAGCAGCTTAGTTCTGGGGGCGCAGGGTGGCTACACCTTC
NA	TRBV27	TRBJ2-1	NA	CAGTFRTGTPYNEQFF	TGTGCCGGCACCTTCCGAACCGGGACTCCTTACAATGAGCAGTTCTTC
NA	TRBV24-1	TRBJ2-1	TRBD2	CATSDPTSGGASGQFF	TGTGCCACCAGTGACCCGACTAGCGGGGGGGCCTCTGGGCAGTTCTTC
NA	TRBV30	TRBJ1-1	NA	CAQTPATGLNTEAFF	TGTGCCCAAACCCCAGCTACAGGTCTGAACACTGAAGCTTTCTTT
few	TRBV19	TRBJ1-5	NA	CATKTAFNQPQHF	TGTGCCACCAAGACAGCTTTCAATCAGCCCCAGCATTTT
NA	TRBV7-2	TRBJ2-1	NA	CASSLVRGEHNEQFF	TGTGCCAGCAGCTTAGTTCGGGGTGAACACAATGAGCAGTTCTTC
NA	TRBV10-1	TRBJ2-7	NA	CASSPCRSYEQYF	TGCGCCAGCAGTCCTTGCAGGTCCTACGAGCAGTACTTC
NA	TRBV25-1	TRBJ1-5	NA	CASSPPYSNQPQHF	TGTGCCAGCAGTCCTCCGTATAGCAATCAGCCCCAGCATTTT
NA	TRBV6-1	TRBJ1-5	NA	CASSEVKFGSAAAPPQHF	TGTGCCAGCAGTGAAGTCAAATTCGGCTCTGCGGCGGCACCGCCCCAGCATTTT
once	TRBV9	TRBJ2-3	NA	CASRGDEDTQYF	TGTGCCAGCAGAGGGGATGAAGATACGCAGTATTTT
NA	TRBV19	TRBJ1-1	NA	CASSATGNTEAFF	TGTGCCAGTAGTGCTACAGGGAACACTGAAGCTTTCTTT
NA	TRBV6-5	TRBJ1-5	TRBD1	CASREGALSNQPQHF	TGTGCCAGCAGGGAGGGGGCCCTTAGCAATCAGCCCCAGCATTTT
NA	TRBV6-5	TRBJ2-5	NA	CASKYRDSVETQYF	TGTGCCAGCAAGTACCGGGACTCCGTAGAGACCCAGTACTTC
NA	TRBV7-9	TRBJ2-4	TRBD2	CASSSGTSGAVAKNIQYF	TGTGCCAGCAGCTCCGGGACTAGCGGGGCCGTCGCCAAAAACATTCAGTACTTC
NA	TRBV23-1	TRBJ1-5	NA	CASSRYHEQGWQPQHF	TGCGCCAGCAGTCGCTACCATGAACAGGGTTGGCAGCCCCAGCATTTT
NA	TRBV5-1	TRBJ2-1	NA	CASSPTRNEQFF	TGCGCCAGCAGCCCGACTAGGAATGAGCAGTTCTTC
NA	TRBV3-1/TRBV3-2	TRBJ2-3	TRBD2	CASTSLFLAGGFNLDTQYF	TGTGCCAGCACCTCTCTCTTTCTAGCGGGGGGTTTTAACCTGGATACGCAGTATTTT
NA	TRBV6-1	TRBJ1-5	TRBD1	CASSRTGTENQPQHF	TGTGCCAGCAGCAGAACCGGGACAGAAAATCAGCCCCAGCATTTT
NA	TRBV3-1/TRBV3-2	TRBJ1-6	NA	CASSQVRGGDSPLHF	TGTGCCAGCAGCCAAGTAAGGGGAGGGGATTCACCCCTCCACTTT
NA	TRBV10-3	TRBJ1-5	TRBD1	CAISIEAGTGNQPQHF	TGTGCCATCAGTATTGAGGCGGGGACAGGGAATCAGCCCCAGCATTTT
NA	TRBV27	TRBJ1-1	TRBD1	CASRDGTGNTEAFF	TGTGCCAGCAGGGATGGGACAGGGAACACTGAAGCTTTCTTT
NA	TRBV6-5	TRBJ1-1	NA	CASKGRGNTEAFF	TGTGCCAGCAAAGGACGGGGGAACACTGAAGCTTTCTTT
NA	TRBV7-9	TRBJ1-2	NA	CASNQKLGQGTTGYTF	TGTGCCAGCAACCAAAAGCTTGGGCAGGGGACTACTGGCTACACCTTC
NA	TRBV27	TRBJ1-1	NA	CASSLIRGRNTEAFF	TGTGCCAGCAGTTTAATACGGGGGAGGAACACTGAAGCTTTCTTT
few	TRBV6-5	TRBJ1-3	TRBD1	CASTRTGRSGNTIYF	TGTGCCAGCACTCGGACAGGGCGCTCTGGAAACACCATATATTTT
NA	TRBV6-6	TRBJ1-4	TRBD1	CASSYSRDSRRLFF	TGTGCCAGCAGTTACTCCCGGGACAGCCGGCGACTGTTTTTT
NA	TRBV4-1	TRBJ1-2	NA	CASSQDWAGYTF	TGCGCCAGCAGCCAAGATTGGGCTGGCTACACCTTC
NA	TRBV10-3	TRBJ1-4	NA	CAIATGINEKLFF	TGTGCCATTGCGACAGGCATAAATGAAAAACTGTTTTTT
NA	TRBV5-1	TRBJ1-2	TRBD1	CASSPNGQGAIGYTF	TGCGCCAGCAGCCCGAATGGACAGGGGGCGATCGGCTACACCTTC
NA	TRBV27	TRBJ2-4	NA	CASSLDTYRAKNIQYF	TGTGCCAGCAGCTTAGACACCTACCGCGCCAAAAACATTCAGTACTTC
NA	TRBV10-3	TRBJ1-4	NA	CAISESLNEGKLFF	TGTGCCATCAGTGAGTCGTTGAATGAGGGAAAACTGTTTTTT
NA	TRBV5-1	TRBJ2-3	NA	CASSLQGTSTDTQYF	TGCGCCAGCAGCTTACAGGGAACTAGCACAGATACGCAGTATTTT
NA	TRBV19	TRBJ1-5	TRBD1	CASSISGTGSNQPQHF	TGTGCCAGTAGTATTTCAGGGACAGGGAGCAATCAGCCCCAGCATTTT
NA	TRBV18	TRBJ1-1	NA	CASSPNPRTEAFF	TGTGCCAGCTCACCCAATCCGAGGACTGAAGCTTTCTTT
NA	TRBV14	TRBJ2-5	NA	CASSQNRVEETQYF	TGTGCCAGCAGCCAAAACAGGGTCGAAGAGACCCAGTACTTC
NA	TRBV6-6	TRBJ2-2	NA	CASSRDFTGELFF	TGTGCCAGCAGCCGGGACTTTACCGGGGAGCTGTTTTTT
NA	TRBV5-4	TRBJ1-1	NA	CASSLGQSNTEAFF	TGTGCCAGCAGCTTGGGACAGTCGAACACTGAAGCTTTCTTT
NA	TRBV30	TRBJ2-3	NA	CAWTYESLRDTQYF	TGTGCCTGGACGTACGAGTCCCTGCGGGATACGCAGTATTTT
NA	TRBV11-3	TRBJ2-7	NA	CASSLQGSYEQYF	TGTGCCAGCAGCTTACAGGGGTCCTACGAGCAGTACTTC
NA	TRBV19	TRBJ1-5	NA	CASSIDRGRSQPQHF	TGTGCCAGTAGTATAGATCGAGGGAGAAGTCAGCCCCAGCATTTT
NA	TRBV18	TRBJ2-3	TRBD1	CASSTGQGVGNTQYF	TGTGCCAGCTCGACGGGACAGGGAGTAGGAAATACGCAGTATTTT
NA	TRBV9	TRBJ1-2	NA	CASSPSQWPYGYTF	TGTGCCAGCAGCCCCTCCCAGTGGCCATATGGCTACACCTTC
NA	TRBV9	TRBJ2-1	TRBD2	CASSASGGAFEQFF	TGTGCCAGCAGCGCTAGCGGGGGGGCCTTTGAGCAGTTCTTC
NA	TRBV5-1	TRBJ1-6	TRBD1	CASSSMGTGWNSPLHF	TGCGCCAGCAGCTCCATGGGGACAGGGTGGAATTCACCCCTCCACTTT
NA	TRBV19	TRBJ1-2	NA	CASSIGRAGYGYTF	TGTGCCAGTAGTATAGGCCGGGCAGGGTACGGCTACACCTTC
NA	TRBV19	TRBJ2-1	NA	CASRPPASAHEQFF	TGTGCCAGTAGACCCCCCGCTAGCGCACATGAGCAGTTCTTC
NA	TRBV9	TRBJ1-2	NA	CASSPSRGTSYGYTF	TGTGCCAGCAGCCCGAGCAGAGGTACCTCCTATGGCTACACCTTC
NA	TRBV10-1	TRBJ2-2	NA	CASSERVLHQGRNTGELFF	TGCGCCAGCAGTGAGAGGGTCCTCCACCAGGGGCGAAACACCGGGGAGCTGTTTTTT
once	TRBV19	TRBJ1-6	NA	CASSTFRGINSPLHF	TGTGCCAGTAGTACCTTCAGGGGTATCAATTCACCCCTCCACTTT
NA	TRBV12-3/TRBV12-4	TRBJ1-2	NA	CASSLGSGGYTF	TGTGCCAGCAGTTTGGGAAGCGGCGGCTACACCTTC